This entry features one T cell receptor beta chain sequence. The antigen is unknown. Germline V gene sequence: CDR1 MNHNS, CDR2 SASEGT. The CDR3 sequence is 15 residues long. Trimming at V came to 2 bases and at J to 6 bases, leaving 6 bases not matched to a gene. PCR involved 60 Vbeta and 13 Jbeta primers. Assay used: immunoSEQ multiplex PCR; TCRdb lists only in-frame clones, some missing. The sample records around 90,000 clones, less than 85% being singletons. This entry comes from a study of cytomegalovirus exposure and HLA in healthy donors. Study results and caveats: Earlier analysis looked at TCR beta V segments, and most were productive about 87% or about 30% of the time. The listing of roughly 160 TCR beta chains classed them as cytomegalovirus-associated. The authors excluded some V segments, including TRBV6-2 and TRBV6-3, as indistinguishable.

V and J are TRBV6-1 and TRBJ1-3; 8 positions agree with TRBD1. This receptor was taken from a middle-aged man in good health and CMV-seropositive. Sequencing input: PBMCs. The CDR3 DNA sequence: TGTGCCAGCAGTGAATACGGGACAGGAAAAAACACCATATATTTT. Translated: CASSEYGTGKNTIYF.